Listed below are T cell receptor beta chains from one sample, sequenced in a study of beta chain features in type 1 diabetes. Some clones are missing from TCRdb's copy, which holds only in-frame ones; the method was immunoSEQ multiplex PCR. The repertoire holds 330,000 or so clones, around a fifth seen once, with approximately 0.041% in the top ten. The sample was naive CD4+ T cells from blood. The source of these receptors is a woman younger than 35 in good health. The CDR3 runs from the conserved cysteine through the conserved F or W. The order of the fields is V gene, clone size, J gene, D gene, CDR3 DNA, CDR3 protein. The D gene is left open where the match is weak. Rows may omit the clone size; those that give it use once, few, many or a size class.

V gene: TRBV30; clone size: .; J gene: TRBJ2-7; D gene: .; CDR3 DNA: TGTGCCTGGAAGGCGCGAACGGGGTCGAGCTCCTACGAGCAGTACTTC; CDR3 protein: CAWKARTGSSSYEQYF
V gene: TRBV7-9; clone size: .; J gene: TRBJ1-2; D gene: .; CDR3 DNA: TGTGCCAGCAGCTTGCGTACAGTTAACTATGGCTACACCTTC; CDR3 protein: CASSLRTVNYGYTF
V gene: TRBV7-9; clone size: .; J gene: TRBJ1-2; D gene: .; CDR3 DNA: TGTGCCAGCAGCTTAGGTGGCAGGGGATTGAATGGCTACACCTTC; CDR3 protein: CASSLGGRGLNGYTF
V gene: TRBV11-2; clone size: .; J gene: TRBJ2-1; D gene: .; CDR3 DNA: .; CDR3 protein: CASSWAGGSVFF
V gene: TRBV30; clone size: few; J gene: TRBJ1-1; D gene: .; CDR3 DNA: TGTGCCTGGATTGGTTATTGGCCGGAAGCTTTCTTT; CDR3 protein: CAWIGYWPEAFF
V gene: TRBV18; clone size: .; J gene: TRBJ1-4; D gene: .; CDR3 DNA: TGTGCCAGCTCACCAGGAGGAGGGAATGAAAAACTGTTTTTT; CDR3 protein: CASSPGGGNEKLFF
V gene: TRBV25-1; clone size: few; J gene: TRBJ1-4; D gene: TRBD1; CDR3 DNA: TGTGCCAGCGAGGACAGGCCTAATGAAAAACTGTTTTTT; CDR3 protein: CASEDRPNEKLFF
V gene: TRBV2; clone size: few; J gene: TRBJ2-1; D gene: .; CDR3 DNA: TGTGCCAGCGGGAGCTACAATGAGCAGTTCTTC; CDR3 protein: CASGSYNEQFF
V gene: TRBV4-1; clone size: .; J gene: TRBJ1-4; D gene: .; CDR3 DNA: TGCGCCAGCAGCCAACACGGACACGCAACTAATGAAAAACTGTTTTTT; CDR3 protein: CASSQHGHATNEKLFF
V gene: TRBV2; clone size: .; J gene: TRBJ1-2; D gene: TRBD1; CDR3 DNA: TGTGCCAGCACGACAGGGTTCGGCTACACCTTC; CDR3 protein: CASTTGFGYTF
V gene: TRBV5-4; clone size: few; J gene: TRBJ2-3; D gene: .; CDR3 DNA: TGTGCCAGCCCTCGACAGAGCACAGATACGCAGTATTTT; CDR3 protein: CASPRQSTDTQYF
V gene: TRBV4-1; clone size: .; J gene: TRBJ2-1; D gene: .; CDR3 DNA: TGCGCCAGCAGCCAAATGAGTGGGCGGGACAATGAGCAGTTCTTC; CDR3 protein: CASSQMSGRDNEQFF
V gene: TRBV11-1; clone size: .; J gene: TRBJ2-7; D gene: TRBD2; CDR3 DNA: TGTGCCAGCAGCCCAAAGCGGGGGACCTACGAGCAGTACTTC; CDR3 protein: CASSPKRGTYEQYF
V gene: TRBV13; clone size: .; J gene: TRBJ2-7; D gene: TRBD1; CDR3 DNA: TGTGCCAGCAGCAATACGCCCGGACAGGGATCCTACGAGCAGTACTTC; CDR3 protein: CASSNTPGQGSYEQYF
V gene: TRBV9; clone size: .; J gene: TRBJ2-2; D gene: TRBD2; CDR3 DNA: TGTGCCAGCAGCGTTGCAGCGGGGGCTGCCGGGGAGCTGTTTTTT; CDR3 protein: CASSVAAGAAGELFF
V gene: TRBV29-1; clone size: few; J gene: TRBJ1-1; D gene: .; CDR3 DNA: TGCAGCGTTGACTCCAGGGGCAGGGGCACTGAAGCTTTCTTT; CDR3 protein: CSVDSRGRGTEAFF
V gene: TRBV29-1; clone size: few; J gene: TRBJ1-5; D gene: .; CDR3 DNA: TGCAGCGTTGGTGGGTCGGGACAGCCCCAGCATTTT; CDR3 protein: CSVGGSGQPQHF
V gene: TRBV5-4; clone size: .; J gene: TRBJ1-2; D gene: .; CDR3 DNA: TGTGCCAGCAGCCCCCGGACACCCTCCACGGATGGCTACACCTTC; CDR3 protein: CASSPRTPSTDGYTF
V gene: TRBV7-2; clone size: few; J gene: TRBJ1-5; D gene: .; CDR3 DNA: TGTGCCAGCAGCTACACCCTTGGCCAGCCCCAGCATTTT; CDR3 protein: CASSYTLGQPQHF
V gene: TRBV9; clone size: .; J gene: TRBJ2-7; D gene: TRBD2; CDR3 DNA: TGTGCCAGCAGCGTAGAATCTAGCGGAACCTACGAGCAGTACTTC; CDR3 protein: CASSVESSGTYEQYF